The TCR beta chain under discussion was sequenced for a study of Ad26.COV2.S vaccination and SARS-CoV-2 variants. Background on the study: The study gave Ad26.COV2.S intramuscularly, once or twice 56 days apart.

The germline V gene encodes CDR1 LGHNA and CDR2 YSLEER. With V trimmed by 4 bases and J by 4 bases, 17 bases remained unmatched. The CDR3 runs 19 residues. Overall study results and limits: Among vaccine recipients, spike-specific TCR breadth exceeded that of placebo recipients. Participants given vaccine showed non-spike TCR breadth similar to that of placebo recipients.

Measured with immunoSEQ multiplex PCR; TCRdb has only the in-frame clones, and not every one. The table has 300,000 to 400,000 clones, about 90% seen once. About this clone: Antigen: not known.

Treatment specified: some 20 received Ad26.COV2.S at low or high dose, single or two shots; several received placebo; per-sample allocation not given. Each sample was drawn 63 days after the first injection (of vaccine or placebo). Wuhan-strain SARS-CoV-2 spike was expressed by the Ad26 vector that made up the vaccine. Sequencing was performed on peripheral blood, taken in a trial of Ad26.COV2.S vaccine versus placebo. This clonotype was obtained from a person aged 18-60 years who received the Ad26.COV2.S COVID-19 vaccine or a placebo. This chain uses TRBV4-3 with TRBJ2-1; 9 bases are shared with TRBD1. CDR3 sequence (DNA): TGCGCCAGCAGCCCTTCGGGACAGGGTAACCTAGGGCTTTACAATGAGCAGTTCTTC. Residues: CASSPSGQGNLGLYNEQFF.